Given below is one TCR beta chain in context. Its cognate antigen is unknown. Before the COVID-19 pandemic, during about 2011-2019, CD4+ T cells were taken from unexposed donors. Isolation of CD4+ T cells took place after approximately 11 days in culture. Only in-frame clones appear in the TCRdb table, and some are missing; sequencing was by immunoSEQ multiplex PCR. The sample includes roughly 18,000 clones, around 77% of them seen just once. This record comes from a study of CD4 T cells in relation to SARS-CoV-2 and coronaviruses. There are 14 residues in the CDR3. Germline-derived CDR1 and CDR2 are GTSNPN and SVGIG (reference sequence). Trimming cost V 4 bases and J 3 bases, with 12 bases left between them.

The chain couples TRBV30 to TRBJ2-2; D is possibly TRBD1 (6 bases). Sequenced: CD4+ T cells from PBMCs, cultured in vitro. This clonotype was obtained from a human donor in good health. CDR3 coding DNA: TGTGCCTGGAAGAGGGGGATCGACACCGGGGAGCTGTTTTTT. It translates to CAWKRGIDTGELFF. The whole variable domain, filled in from reference TRBV30 and TRBJ2-2, reads SQTIHQWPATLVQPVGSPLSLECTVEGTSNPNLYWYRQAAGRGLQLLFYSVGIGQISSEVPQNLSASRPQDRQFILSSKKLLLSDSGFYLCAWKRGIDTGELFFGEGSRLTVL.